These 30 T cell receptor beta chains share one sample of origin, sequenced in a study of blood T cell repertoires in COVID-19. Assay used: immunoSEQ multiplex PCR; TCRdb lists only in-frame clones, some missing. The profile covers over 65,000 clones, with 80% to 85% appearing a single time and roughly two fifths taken by the ten largest. Source material: peripheral blood. These receptor sequences come from an older man with acute or convalescent COVID-19.

The V gene is TRBV6-5, the J gene TRBJ2-5; TRBD1 matches 9 bases. The CDR3 has 14 residues. The trim removed 6 bases at V and 5 bases at J, leaving 7 bases unmatched. Germline V gene data show CDR1 as MNHEY and CDR2 as SVGAGI. DNA of the CDR3: TGTGCCAGCAGGCCACAGGGGGCGGTGGAGACCCAGTACTTC. Its protein product is CASRPQGAVETQYF.

The J gene is TRBJ1-2, the V gene TRBV7-2; TRBD1 matches 7 bases. This CDR3 comprises 15 residues. The V gene end was trimmed by 0 bases and the J gene end by 5 bases; junction bases not matched to a gene: 6. Germline lookup yields CDR1 SGHTA and CDR2 FQGNSA. The DNA of the CDR3 is TGTGCCAGCAGCTTAGCCGGGACAGCCATGTATGGCTACACCTTC. The encoded protein is CASSLAGTAMYGYTF.

This clone was counted a single time. CDR3 sequence: CASSAGTGVNEQYF. CDR3 DNA sequence: TGTGCCAGCAGCGCCGGGACAGGGGTTAACGAGCAGTACTTC. The V gene is TRBV27, the J gene TRBJ2-7; TRBD1 agrees at 10 bases. The V segment lost 6 bases and the J segment 5 bases; nucleotides outside the gene matches: 7. The CDR3 extends over 14 amino acids. The germline CDR1 and CDR2 sequences are MNHEY and SMNVEV (reference sequence).

The V call is TRBV29-1, the J call TRBJ1-2, with 10 bases aligning to TRBD1. CDR3 length: 14 residues. Unmatched junction bases numbered 4, after V lost 3 bases and J lost 3 bases. CDR1 and CDR2 from the germline V gene are SQVTM and ANQGSEA. The CDR3: CSVDRQGADYGYTF. CDR3 DNA: TGCAGCGTTGATCGACAGGGGGCCGACTATGGCTACACCTTC.

This rearrangement joins TRBV18 to TRBJ2-7, with TRBD1 matching 7 bases. V trimming: 2 bases; J trimming: 7 bases; junction bases outside the gene matches: 11. The CDR3 covers 15 residues. Germline assignment: CDR1 KGHSH and CDR2 LQKENI. CDR3 residues: CASSPTTGRGGEQYF. The CDR3, as DNA: TGTGCCAGCTCACCAACGACAGGGCGAGGTGGGGAGCAGTACTTC. The full variable domain, its missing parts supplied by reference TRBV18 and TRBJ2-7, is NAGVMQNPRHLVRRRGQEARLRCSPMKGHSHVYWYRQLPEEGLKFMVYLQKENIIDESGMPKERFSAEFPKEGPSILRIQQVVRGDSAAYFCASSPTTGRGGEQYFGPGTRLTVT.

The V gene is TRBV28, the J gene TRBJ1-1; tentative D call: TRBD1 (6 bases). Trimming cost V 9 bases and J 5 bases, with 16 bases left between them. CDR3 length equals 13 residues. CDR1 and CDR2 from the germline V gene are MDHEN and SYDVKM. The chain's CDR3 is CASYRERRTEAFF. CDR3 DNA sequence: TGTGCCAGTTACAGGGAGAGGCGGACTGAAGCTTTCTTT.

The chain is built from TRBV2 and TRBJ2-2, with D tentatively TRBD2 (6 bases). From germline, CDR1 is SNHLY and CDR2 FYNNEI. The CDR3 sequence is 13 residues long. Trimming removed 10 bases at V and 7 bases at J, with 16 bases between. The CDR3: CATTAGGGGELFF. CDR3 DNA: TGTGCCACCACTGCCGGGGGTGGCGGGGAGCTGTTTTTT. Together with reference TRBV2 and TRBJ2-2, the CDR3 gives the full variable domain: EPEVTQTPSHQVTQMGQEVILRCVPISNHLYFYWYRQILGQKVEFLVSFYNNEISEKSEIFDDQFSVERPDGSNFTLKIRSTKLEDSAMYFCATTAGGGGELFFGEGSRLTVL.

The rearrangement uses TRBV29-1 and TRBJ2-3, with a possible D match to TRBD1 (6 bases). Germline CDR1 and CDR2: SQVTM and ANQGSEA. The CDR3 runs 14 residues. V lost 4 bases and J 3 bases, leaving 14 bases between the germline ends. CDR3 coding DNA: TGCAGCGTTGGGGGGCCGGCCGGTACAGATACGCAGTATTTT. Residues: CSVGGPAGTDTQYF.

This clone was recorded once. J is TRBJ1-3 and V is TRBV12-5; D ambiguous. Germline V gives CDR1 LGHNT, CDR2 FRNRAP. V lost 8 bases and J 0 bases, leaving 11 bases between the germline ends. The CDR3 is 14 residues long. The CDR3 sequence: CASQQSASGNTIYF. CDR3 in DNA: TGTGCTAGTCAACAGAGTGCCTCTGGAAACACCATATATTTT.

This rearrangement joins TRBV7-2 to TRBJ1-5; D not resolved. Germline V gene data show CDR1 as SGHTA and CDR2 as FQGNSA. Trimming took off 3 bases at V and 0 bases at J, with 9 bases between the two ends. This CDR3 contains 15 residues. The CDR3 nucleotides are TGTGCCAGCAGCTTGGGCCAGTATAGCAATCAGCCCCAGCATTTT. It encodes CASSLGQYSNQPQHF.

The chain couples TRBV6-2 or TRBV6-3 to TRBJ2-3; the D gene is possibly TRBD1 (6 bases). The germline V gene has CDR1 MNHEY and CDR2 SVGEGT. The CDR3 has 12 amino acids. The V and J ends lost 2 bases and 10 bases respectively, with 10 bases between them. CDR3 nucleotides: TGTGCCAGCAGTTACGGCTACAGGGCGCAGTATTTT. Its protein is CASSYGYRAQYF.

The chain has TRBV18 and TRBJ1-1; D gene ambiguous. The CDR3 runs 14 residues. The V end was cut by 3 bases, the J end by 3 bases, with 11 bases between. From germline, CDR1 is KGHSH and CDR2 LQKENI. The CDR3 sequence: CASSPTSEDTEAFF. The CDR3 region has the DNA TGTGCCAGCTCACCTACATCGGAGGACACTGAAGCTTTCTTT.

The rearrangement joins TRBV28 to TRBJ2-1; tentative D call: TRBD2 (5 bases). Trimming pared 2 bases from V and 3 bases from J, leaving 14 bases between. Germline V lookup: CDR1 MDHEN, CDR2 SYDVKM. The CDR3 spans 16 residues. The CDR3, as DNA: TGTGCCAGCAGTTTAAAGCGGTCCGCGCTCTACAATGAGCAGTTCTTC. Protein product: CASSLKRSALYNEQFF.

The chain employs TRBV7-9 and TRBJ1-3; possibly TRBD1 for D (6 bases). Trimming stripped 4 bases from V and 0 bases from J, with 22 bases between. This CDR3 is built from 19 residues. Germline-derived CDR1 and CDR2 are SEHNR and FQNEAQ (reference sequence). The CDR3 here is CASSSPDSNSLSSGNTIYF. For the CDR3, the DNA is TGTGCCAGCAGCTCACCGGACAGCAATTCCCTGAGCTCTGGAAACACCATATATTTT.

This clone was detected only a few times. The chain employs TRBV7-9 and TRBJ2-2; 9 bases match TRBD1. The V gene's germline CDR1 is SEHNR and CDR2 FQNEAQ (reference sequence). This CDR3 spans 15 amino acids. With 4 bases clipped from V and 8 bases from J, the junction kept 8 bases outside the gene matches. In nucleotides, the CDR3 is TGTGCCAGCAGCTCCCGGGACAGGGTAACTGGGGAGCTGTTTTTT. This translates into CASSSRDRVTGELFF.

This rearrangement joins TRBV5-1 to TRBJ1-4; 10 bases fit TRBD1. V dropped 4 bases and J dropped 7; count of bases not matched to a gene: 7. The germline CDR1 and CDR2 sequences are SGHRS and YFSETQ. The CDR3 spans 15 residues. The CDR3 is CASSTGTGASEKLFF. The CDR3 DNA reads TGCGCCAGCAGCACCGGGACAGGGGCAAGTGAAAAACTGTTTTTT.

Turning to this clone: The identical CDR3 is also encoded by other nucleotide sequences in the sample. In DNA, the CDR3 is TGTGCCAGCAGTAGGGACAGGGGGCTCACCGGGGAGCTGTTTTTT. This encodes CASSRDRGLTGELFF. The chain links TRBV6-5 to TRBJ2-2; the match to TRBD1 covers 12 bases. V lost 5 bases to trimming and J lost 4 bases; unmatched junction nucleotides: 2. CDR3 size: 15 residues. Germline V gene lookup returns CDR1 MNHEY and CDR2 SVGAGI.

The V gene is TRBV19, the J gene TRBJ2-2; 8 bases match TRBD1. Losses at the gene ends were 9 bases for V and 5 bases for J; bases not matched to a gene: 8. The CDR3 sequence is 14 residues long. Germline lookup yields CDR1 LNHDA and CDR2 SQIVND (reference sequence). CDR3 nucleotides: TGTGCCAGCGCGGGACAGGCCCGAACCGGGGAGCTGTTTTTT. It is translated as CASAGQARTGELFF.

This chain uses TRBV28 with TRBJ2-2; the D is unclear. The CDR3 length is 14 residues. Germline V lookup: CDR1 MDHEN, CDR2 SYDVKM. V shed 8 bases and J shed 2 bases, with 12 bases lying between them. The CDR3 is CASLEASNTGELFF. The DNA of the CDR3 is TGTGCCAGCCTAGAGGCCAGCAACACCGGGGAGCTGTTTTTT.

The sample holds a few counts of this clone. CDR3 loop: CASSLNGAPGTEAFF. Here the CDR3 DNA reads TGTGCCAGCAGCTTAAATGGGGCCCCGGGCACTGAAGCTTTCTTT. The chain couples TRBV9 to TRBJ1-1, with D possibly being TRBD1 (5 bases). The CDR3 runs 15 residues. V was pared by 4 bases and J by 4 bases, with 17 bases between. CDR1 and CDR2 (germline): SGDLS, YYNGEE.

This chain connects TRBV7-2 to TRBJ2-7; a weak D match, TRBD2 (5 bases). Germline V gene lookup returns CDR1 SGHTA and CDR2 FQGNSA. Trimming left V 4 bases short and J 5 bases short, with 9 bases between. The CDR3 sequence is 12 residues long. The CDR3 DNA is TGTGCCAGCAGCTCCGGACTTCACGAGCAGTACTTC. Protein: CASSSGLHEQYF.

This rearrangement joins TRBV24-1 to TRBJ2-3; a weak D match, TRBD1 (5 bases). The CDR3 has 16 residues. In germline, CDR1 is KGHDR, CDR2 SFDVKD. V lost 5 bases and J 5 bases, leaving 19 bases between the germline ends. The CDR3 loop reads CATSGGLGREGDTQYF. The CDR3 DNA reads as TGTGCCACCAGTGGGGGCCTAGGCAGGGAAGGAGATACGCAGTATTTT.

This clone came up a few times. The J gene is TRBJ2-4, the V gene TRBV18; TRBD1 is a possible D gene (5 bases). This CDR3 is built from 14 residues. CDR1 KGHSH and CDR2 LQKENI come from the germline V gene. Trimming left V 0 bases short and J 7 bases short, with 10 bases between. CDR3 sequence (DNA): TGTGCCAGCTCACCACCGGAAAAGGGGAACATTCAGTACTTC. Translation gives CASSPPEKGNIQYF.

The chain joins TRBV30 to TRBJ1-5, with TRBD1 matching over 8 bases. The junction had 18 bases not matched to a gene; V was cut back by 1 base and J by 1 base. Germline V gene sequence: CDR1 GTSNPN, CDR2 SVGIG (reference sequence). The CDR3 covers 20 residues. CDR3 residues: CAWSAFNPTKTGASNQPQHF. The CDR3 nucleotides read TGTGCCTGGAGTGCTTTCAACCCTACCAAGACAGGGGCGAGCAATCAGCCCCAGCATTTT.

The chain carries TRBV28 and TRBJ2-7; TRBD1 aligns across 9 bases. V was clipped by 8 bases and J by 4 bases; unmatched bases: 12. Germline CDR1 is MDHEN and CDR2 is SYDVKM. The CDR3 contains 15 residues. The CDR3 loop reads CASLPWGQGQYEQYF. Written as DNA, the CDR3 is TGTGCCAGCCTCCCCTGGGGACAGGGTCAATACGAGCAGTACTTC.

V is TRBV5-4 and J is TRBJ2-3, with unresolved D. The CDR3 covers 12 residues. Germline CDR1 SGHNT, CDR2 YYREEE (reference sequence). Trimming cost V 4 bases and J 2 bases, with 5 bases left between them. CDR3 in DNA: TGTGCCAGCAGCCACTCCACAGATACGCAGTATTTT. The encoded protein is CASSHSTDTQYF.

This chain uses TRBV5-4 with TRBJ1-6; D gene unclear. Trimming removed 2 bases from V and 6 bases from J, with 9 bases in between. This CDR3 comprises 14 residues. Per germline, CDR1 SGHNT and CDR2 YYREEE (reference sequence). The CDR3 spells CASSFWRFNSPLHF. The CDR3 DNA follows: TGTGCCAGCAGCTTTTGGCGGTTTAATTCACCCCTCCACTTT.

This rearrangement joins TRBV5-5 to TRBJ2-7; tentatively, D is TRBD2 (6 bases). Germline values: CDR1 SGHKS, CDR2 YYEKEE (reference sequence). V lost 6 bases and J 6 bases, leaving 16 bases between the germline ends. This CDR3 comprises 13 residues. The CDR3 loop is CASNFQTRGEQYF. DNA for the CDR3: TGTGCCAGCAACTTCCAGACGCGGGGCGAGCAGTACTTC.

The chain recombines TRBV18 with TRBJ2-1; TRBD2 agrees at 11 bases. The CDR3 sequence is 15 residues long. The ends lost 3 bases at V and 7 bases at J; junction bases unmatched: 5. Germline V gives CDR1 KGHSH, CDR2 LQKENI. The CDR3 DNA reads TGTGCCAGCTCACCCTTAGCGGGAGGGCCTAATGAGCAGTTCTTC. Its protein is CASSPLAGGPNEQFF.

The chain has TRBV11-2 and TRBJ2-1, with 8 bases fitting TRBD2. Germline V CDR1 and CDR2: SGHAT, FQNNGV. After removal of 1 base from V and 3 bases from J, the junction contained 11 bases not matched to a gene. This CDR3 has 18 residues. The CDR3 DNA sequence: TGTGCCAGCAGCTTAGTTCTAGCGGGTACTCCGGGCTACAATGAGCAGTTCTTC. This codes for CASSLVLAGTPGYNEQFF.